This T cell receptor (beta chain) was sequenced during a study of identical twins. The CDR3 sequence is 13 residues long. The ends were cut back, 0 bases at V and 9 bases at J, with 11 bases in the middle. Per germline, CDR1 SGHDN and CDR2 FVKESK. TCRdb reprocessed the 5' RACE reads via MiXCR and lists one record per CDR3 protein. This repertoire shows roughly 240,000 distinct CDR3 sequences, approximately 7.3% found once; its top ten account for roughly 5.4%. This clonotype was observed a handful of times. These data were also reused for a study on yellow fever vaccine responses in identical twins.

Sequenced material: CD8+ T cells sorted from blood. V is TRBV14 and J is TRBJ2-5, with D uncertain. This sequence was found in a woman aged 18-29 years in good health. The CDR3, as DNA: TGTGCCAGCAGCCAAGATTGGATCGAACCCCAGTACTTC. Its translation: CASSQDWIEPQYF.